The 7 T cell receptor beta chains given below trace back to one sample, sequenced in a study of vaccination and CD4 T cells after COVID-19. Sequenced with the Oncomine TCR Beta short-read assay was DNA taken from cultured CD4+ T cells. Each CDR3 protein gets one entry after TCRdb re-called the PCR reads with MiXCR. The repertoire holds almost 20,000 distinct CDR3 sequences, with 45% to 60% as singletons. No antigen has been assigned to these receptors. The treatment: roughly 11-day PBMC culture with coronavirus spike peptide pools or control peptides (ViraFEST assay). Sequencing was carried out using CD4+ T cells from blood, cultured in vitro. The receptors here all came from a human donor who had recovered from COVID-19.

The chain carries TRBV12-2 and TRBJ2-5; the table names TRBD2, a call not compared with the DNA. TRBV12-2 is tagged as a pseudogene. This CDR3 is 17 amino acids long. CDR3 protein: CASRLTSGGAPQETQYF. For the CDR3, the DNA is TGTGCAAGTCGCTTAACTAGCGGGGGGGCACCGCAAGAGACCCAGTACTTC.

The table lists this clonotype with a few counts. V gene TRBV7-9 combines with J gene TRBJ2-1, with 13 nucleotides matching TRBD2. TRBJ2-7 matches the DNA end more closely, so the J call is doubtful. The CDR3 runs 17 residues. Looked up from germline, CDR1 is SEHNR and CDR2 is FQNEAQ (reference sequence). CDR3 in amino acids: CASSFGTSGTANIEQYF. CDR3 sequence (DNA): TGTGCCAGCAGCTTTGGGACTAGCGGGACCGCTAATATCGAGCAGTACTTC.

This rearrangement joins TRBV28 to TRBJ2-6; D not certain. CDR1 MDHEN and CDR2 SYDVKM come from the germline V gene. The length of the CDR3 is 14 residues. The germline V and J ends were trimmed by 7 bases and 1 base, with 8 bases remaining between them. CDR3 sequence reads: CASIDTSGANVLTF. DNA for the CDR3: TGTGCCAGCATCGATACTTCTGGGGCCAACGTCCTGACTTTC. The variable domain in full, completed from reference TRBV28 and TRBJ2-6, reads DVKVTQSSRYLVKRTGEKVFLECVQDMDHENMFWYRQDPGLGLRLIYFSYDVKMKEKGDIPEGYSVSREKKERFSLILESASTNQTSMYLCASIDTSGANVLTFGAGSRLTVL.

Here the CDR3 reads CALDRGRENNQPQHF. In nucleotides, the CDR3 is TGTGCCTTAGACAGGGGAAGGGAAAACAATCAGCCCCAGCATTTT. The gene calls are TRBV30 and TRBJ1-5, with TRBD1 identical over 8 bases. J was trimmed by 3 bases and V by 7 bases; bases with no gene match: 11. Germline CDR1 GTSNPN, CDR2 SVGIG (reference sequence). CDR3 length equals 15 residues.

This clonotype was observed a few times. V gene TRBV27 combines with J gene TRBJ1-6, with a weak D call TRBD1 (5 bases). The CDR3 spans 17 residues. Looked up from germline, CDR1 is MNHEY and CDR2 is SMNVEV (reference sequence). V lost 1 base, J lost 0 bases, and 10 bases lay in between. Written as DNA, the CDR3 is TGTGCCAGCAGTTTATACCCAGGGAGCTCCTATAATTCACCCCTCCACTTT. The encoded protein is CASSLYPGSSYNSPLHF.

This clonotype has only a few counts. The rearrangement joins TRBV6-5 to TRBJ1-5; maybe TRBD1 (6 bases). The CDR3 runs 14 residues. Germline CDR1 is MNHEY and CDR2 is SVGAGI. The germline V and J ends were trimmed by 4 bases and 7 bases, with 14 bases remaining between them. CDR3: CASSWSGAEQPQHF. The CDR3 DNA reads as TGTGCCAGCAGTTGGTCAGGGGCGGAGCAGCCCCAGCATTTT.

The chain uses TRBV12-3 or TRBV12-4 and TRBJ2-3; tentative D call: TRBD2 (5 bases). The CDR3 is 17 amino acids. The V gene lost 5 bases and the J gene lost 4 bases, with 22 bases spanning the gap. The CDR3 is CASSRNHGNQLADTQYF. Written as DNA, the CDR3 is TGTGCCAGCAGTAGGAATCACGGGAACCAACTCGCAGATACGCAGTATTTT.